A single sample gave rise to the 18 T cell receptor beta chains below, sequenced in a study of cytomegalovirus exposure and HLA in healthy donors. Here immunoSEQ multiplex PCR was the method, and the copy in TCRdb shows in-frame clones only, minus some. The top ten clones hold approximately 1.9% of a sample with 100,000 to 120,000 clones, approximately 89% of them seen once. The sequenced sample consisted of PBMCs. The source is a woman in her late teens or twenties in good health and CMV-seronegative.

This clone was recorded once. The chain links TRBV4-3 to TRBJ1-2, with a tentative D call TRBD1 (5 bases). The V and J ends lost 1 base and 4 bases respectively, with 19 bases between them. Germline V gene data show CDR1 as LGHNA and CDR2 as YSLEER. CDR3 size: 17 residues. The CDR3 region is CASSQGRQGMYRYGYTF. The CDR3 coding sequence is TGCGCCAGCAGCCAAGGGCGGCAGGGAATGTACCGCTATGGCTACACCTTC.

The chain uses TRBV9 and TRBJ1-1; D not resolved. The CDR3 is 15 residues long. Trimming pared 3 bases from V and 1 base from J, leaving 13 bases between. In germline, CDR1 is SGDLS, CDR2 YYNGEE. In nucleotides, the CDR3 is TGTGCCAGCAGCGCCGTGGGTCGGGGGAACACTGAAGCTTTCTTT. Its translation is CASSAVGRGNTEAFF.

The rearrangement uses TRBV30 and TRBJ1-1, with D tentatively TRBD1 (5 bases). This CDR3 spans 15 amino acids. The V and J ends lost 3 bases and 3 bases respectively, with 17 bases between them. Germline lookup yields CDR1 GTSNPN and CDR2 SVGIG (reference sequence). The CDR3 protein is CAWSLDSSQHTEAFF. The CDR3 nucleotides read TGTGCCTGGAGCCTCGACAGCTCCCAACACACTGAAGCTTTCTTT. Full variable domain (missing parts from reference TRBV30 and TRBJ1-1): SQTIHQWPATLVQPVGSPLSLECTVEGTSNPNLYWYRQAAGRGLQLLFYSVGIGQISSEVPQNLSASRPQDRQFILSSKKLLLSDSGFYLCAWSLDSSQHTEAFFGQGTRLTVV.

V gene TRBV4-3 combines with J gene TRBJ1-1; the D gene is possibly TRBD1 (5 bases). The V gene lost 4 bases and the J gene lost 3 bases, with 15 bases spanning the gap. Germline-derived CDR1 and CDR2 are LGHNA and YSLEER. This CDR3 region has 15 residues. CDR3 sequence reads: CASSLNVGRDTEAFF. In nucleotides, the CDR3 is TGCGCCAGCAGCCTTAACGTGGGCAGGGACACTGAAGCTTTCTTT.

The chain uses TRBV5-4 and TRBJ2-2; a weak D match, TRBD1 (5 bases). CDR3 length: 15 residues. V was clipped by 4 bases and J by 5 bases, with 15 bases between them. CDR1 SGHNT and CDR2 YYREEE come from the germline V gene (reference sequence). The CDR3 DNA sequence: TGTGCCAGCAGCACAGGACCTCCAAAGACCGGGGAGCTGTTTTTT. This sequence encodes CASSTGPPKTGELFF.

This chain joins TRBV15 and TRBJ1-2; no definite D call. The CDR3 sequence is 15 residues long. The V gene's germline CDR1 is LNHNV and CDR2 YYDKDF (reference sequence). The germline V and J ends were trimmed by 0 bases and 8 bases, with 16 bases remaining between them. The CDR3 here is CATSRDSDGLGGYTF. CDR3 in DNA: TGTGCCACCAGCAGAGATTCTGACGGACTTGGAGGCTACACCTTC. The variable domain in full, with the rest retrieved from reference TRBV15 and TRBJ1-2, is DAMVIQNPRYQVTQFGKPVTLSCSQTLNHNVMYWYQQKSSQAPKLLFHYYDKDFNNEADTPDNFQSRRPNTSFCFLDIRSPGLGDTAMYLCATSRDSDGLGGYTFGSGTRLTVV.

The rearrangement links TRBV10-3 to TRBJ2-7, with a possible D match to TRBD2 (5 bases). The V gene lost 3 bases and the J gene lost 2 bases, with 20 bases spanning the gap. CDR1 and CDR2 (germline): ENHRY, SYGVKD. The CDR3 contains 17 residues. The CDR3 reads CAISDVSVAKGAYEQYF. For the CDR3, the DNA is TGTGCCATCAGTGACGTATCTGTAGCGAAAGGAGCCTACGAGCAGTACTTC.

In its sample, this clone was seen once. This chain links TRBV6-6 with TRBJ2-1; TRBD2 is a possible D gene (5 bases). Germline lookup yields CDR1 MNHNY and CDR2 SVGAGI (reference sequence). The ends were cut back, 0 bases at V and 8 bases at J, with 11 bases in the middle. The CDR3 is made up of 14 amino acids. The CDR3 DNA is TGTGCCAGCAGTTACTCGAACGGGATAGATGAGCAGTTCTTC. Translated: CASSYSNGIDEQFF.

V usage is TRBV28 and J usage is TRBJ2-7, with 13 bases fitting TRBD2. The CDR3 has 14 residues. Germline V lookup: CDR1 MDHEN, CDR2 SYDVKM. The CDR3 reads CASGTSGINYEQYF. The CDR3 DNA reads as TGTGCTTCAGGGACTAGCGGGATAAACTACGAGCAGTACTTC. Using reference TRBV28 and TRBJ2-7 for the parts outside the CDR3, the full variable domain is DVKVTQSSRYLVKRTGEKVFLECVQDMDHENMFWYRQDPGLGLRLIYFSYDVKMKEKGDIPEGYSVSREKKERFSLILESASTNQTSMYLCASGTSGINYEQYFGPGTRLTVT.

The chain combines TRBV5-8 with TRBJ1-1; 9 bases match TRBD1. Germline V gene sequence: CDR1 SGHTS, CDR2 YDEGEE. V was clipped by 4 bases and J by 13 bases; unmatched bases: 8. The CDR3 is 12 residues long. CDR3 DNA: TGTGCCAGCAGCCGGGGACAGGGAAGAGTTTTCTTT. Protein: CASSRGQGRVFF. The whole variable domain, filled in from reference TRBV5-8 and TRBJ1-1, reads EAGVTQSPTHLIKTRGQQATLRCSPISGHTSVYWYQQALGLGLQFLLWYDEGEERNRGNFPPRFSGRQFPNYSSELNVNALELEDSALYLCASSRGQGRVFFGQGTRLTVV.

This clone was found once. This chain joins TRBV6-5 and TRBJ2-3; D is ambiguous. Trimming left V 7 bases short and J 8 bases short, with 19 bases between. The CDR3 runs 14 residues. Germline V gene lookup returns CDR1 MNHEY and CDR2 SVGAGI. Here the CDR3 reads CASTEMNAPGTQYF. In nucleotides, the CDR3 is TGTGCCAGCACCGAGATGAACGCTCCGGGTACGCAGTATTTT.

V and J are TRBV7-3 and TRBJ2-1; TRBD1 might be the D (6 bases). CDR1 is SGHTA, CDR2 FQGTGA, per germline. V was trimmed by 7 bases and J by 5 bases, leaving 12 bases between them. This CDR3 comprises 13 residues. The CDR3 nucleotides are TGTGCCAGCACCAGGGGACCAAACAATGAGCAGTTCTTC. Amino acids: CASTRGPNNEQFF.

Written as DNA, the CDR3 is TGTGCCACCACCCACAGGGCGGGAAACACCATATATTTT. This sequence encodes CATTHRAGNTIYF. This rearrangement joins TRBV15 to TRBJ1-3; weak D call: TRBD1 (6 bases). The CDR3 is 13 residues long. Germline V CDR1 and CDR2: LNHNV, YYDKDF (reference sequence). Trimming took off 7 bases at V and 4 bases at J, with 11 bases between the two ends.

J is TRBJ2-1 and V is TRBV14; D gene ambiguous. Germline V CDR1 and CDR2: SGHDN, FVKESK. The CDR3 is made up of 15 amino acids. V lost 0 bases to trimming and J lost 4 bases, with 10 bases between them. CDR3 DNA sequence: TGTGCCAGCAGCCAAGATCTCTCCCTTTACAATGAGCAGTTCTTC. Its translation: CASSQDLSLYNEQFF.

The chain is built from TRBV28 and TRBJ2-1; TRBD1 agrees at 12 bases. The CDR3 has 19 residues. The V gene end was trimmed by 3 bases and the J gene end by 1 base; junction bases not matched to a gene: 10. CDR1 and CDR2 from the germline V gene are MDHEN and SYDVKM. In nucleotides, the CDR3 is TGTGCCAGCAGTTTTCTGGGACAGGGGGCACGAGGATCCTACAATGAGCAGTTCTTC. It is translated as CASSFLGQGARGSYNEQFF.

V and J are TRBV28 and TRBJ1-5; a weak D match, TRBD1 (5 bases). The germline V and J ends were trimmed by 6 bases and 4 bases, with 16 bases remaining between them. This CDR3 contains 15 residues. CDR1 and CDR2 (germline): MDHEN, SYDVKM. The CDR3 region is CASSKSIGGNQPQHF. The CDR3 nucleotides are TGTGCCAGCAGCAAAAGCATCGGGGGTAATCAGCCCCAGCATTTT.

The J gene is TRBJ2-7, the V gene TRBV7-8; D remains unclear. Looked up from germline, CDR1 is SGHVS and CDR2 is FQNEAQ. V lost 0 bases to trimming and J lost 5 bases, with 5 bases between them. The CDR3 totals 12 residues. Here the CDR3 DNA reads TGTGCCAGCAGCTTAGCGCTAGACGAGCAGTACTTC. Its translation is CASSLALDEQYF.

The chain is built from TRBV30 and TRBJ2-5; 8 bases line up with TRBD2. The CDR3 is 15 residues long. Germline lookup yields CDR1 GTSNPN and CDR2 SVGIG (reference sequence). The ends lost 0 bases at V and 1 base at J; junction bases unmatched: 4. CDR3: CAWSVGGARQETQYF. The CDR3 region has the DNA TGTGCCTGGAGTGTCGGGGGGGCGCGCCAAGAGACCCAGTACTTC.